The rows below give T cell receptor beta chains drawn from one sample of a study of cytomegalovirus exposure and HLA in healthy donors. Profiling relied on immunoSEQ multiplex PCR, and the TCRdb table lists in-frame clones only, not all of them. The repertoire holds around 190,000 clones, with about 80% as singletons. The specimen was PBMCs. Receptors were obtained from a woman in her thirties in good health and CMV-seropositive. Each CDR3 is given with its conserved first and last residue. The order of the fields is J gene, D gene, V gene, clone size, CDR3 protein, CDR3 DNA. A D gene is named only where the DNA matches it firmly. Clone size is stated in some rows and not others, as once, few, many or a class when expanded.

J: TRBJ2-7
D: TRBD1
V: TRBV5-1
size: .
CDR3: CASSLDNPGQGGEQYF
DNA: TGCGCCAGCAGCTTGGACAACCCGGGACAGGGGGGCGAGCAGTACTTC

J: TRBJ1-2
D: .
V: TRBV6-5
size: .
CDR3: CASSYSKTDHTF
DNA: TGTGCCAGCAGTTACTCGAAGACAGACCACACCTTC

J: TRBJ2-7
D: TRBD2
V: TRBV13
size: once
CDR3: CASSTQPSGGYEQYF
DNA: TGTGCCAGCAGCACGCAACCTAGCGGGGGTTACGAGCAGTACTTC

J: TRBJ2-7
D: .
V: TRBV5-4
size: .
CDR3: CASSSAGPSYEQYF
DNA: TGTGCCAGCAGCTCAGCGGGTCCCTCCTACGAGCAGTACTTC

J: TRBJ2-5
D: .
V: TRBV5-8
size: .
CDR3: CASSLDRVVGETQYF
DNA: TGTGCCAGCAGCTTGGACAGGGTGGTCGGGGAGACCCAGTACTTC

J: TRBJ2-1
D: .
V: TRBV27
size: .
CDR3: CASSLDIYNEQFF
DNA: TGTGCCAGCAGTCTCGACATCTACAATGAGCAGTTCTTC

J: TRBJ1-2
D: .
V: TRBV6-5
size: once
CDR3: CASSPTAIPNYGYTF
DNA: TGTGCCAGCAGCCCCACAGCAATCCCTAACTATGGCTACACCTTC

J: TRBJ1-1
D: .
V: TRBV10-3
size: .
CDR3: CAISESGGVNTEAFF
DNA: TGTGCCATCAGTGAGTCGGGGGGGGTGAACACTGAAGCTTTCTTT

J: TRBJ2-1
D: TRBD2
V: TRBV19
size: .
CDR3: CASRRSSGSWDEQFF
DNA: TGTGCCAGTAGGCGGTCAAGCGGGAGTTGGGATGAGCAGTTCTTC

J: TRBJ2-3
D: TRBD2
V: TRBV4-3
size: .
CDR3: CASSQFGTSGGADTQYF
DNA: TGCGCCAGCAGCCAATTTGGTACTAGCGGGGGGGCGGATACGCAGTATTTT

J: TRBJ2-1
D: TRBD2
V: TRBV4-1
size: .
CDR3: CASSQFIGRKQFF
DNA: TGCGCCAGCAGCCAATTTATCGGGAGGAAGCAGTTCTTC

J: TRBJ1-1
D: TRBD1
V: TRBV9
size: .
CDR3: CASGQGGTEAFF
DNA: TGTGCCAGCGGACAGGGCGGGACTGAAGCTTTCTTT

J: TRBJ2-7
D: TRBD1
V: TRBV19
size: once
CDR3: CASRTRDSSYEQYF
DNA: TGTGCCAGTAGGACCAGGGACAGTTCCTACGAGCAGTACTTC

J: TRBJ2-1
D: .
V: TRBV7-2
size: .
CDR3: CASSLAGGLGNEQFF
DNA: TGTGCCAGCAGCTTAGCGGGGGGGCTCGGCAATGAGCAGTTCTTC

J: TRBJ2-3
D: .
V: TRBV10-3
size: .
CDR3: CATHTGGRGNTDTQYF
DNA: TGTGCCACACACACCGGGGGGCGGGGGAACACAGATACGCAGTATTTT

J: TRBJ2-3
D: TRBD1
V: TRBV6-1
size: .
CDR3: CASSDEGQGAGDTQYF
DNA: TGTGCCAGCAGTGACGAGGGACAGGGGGCAGGAGATACGCAGTATTTT

J: TRBJ2-1
D: TRBD2
V: TRBV29-1
size: once
CDR3: CSVEDLGLAGGVSYNEQFF
DNA: TGCAGCGTTGAAGATCTTGGACTAGCGGGAGGAGTCTCCTACAATGAGCAGTTCTTC

J: TRBJ2-2
D: .
V: TRBV11-2
size: .
CDR3: CASSLGASGELFF
DNA: TGTGCCAGCAGCTTAGGGGCATCCGGGGAGCTGTTTTTT

J: TRBJ1-1
D: .
V: TRBV6-5
size: once
CDR3: CASSPGQATEAFF
DNA: TGTGCCAGCAGTCCCGGACAAGCCACTGAAGCTTTCTTT

J: TRBJ2-3
D: .
V: TRBV7-8
size: few
CDR3: CASSLAGRTDTQYF
DNA: TGTGCCAGCAGCTTAGCGGGCCGCACAGATACGCAGTATTTT

J: TRBJ1-3
D: TRBD1
V: TRBV5-6
size: once
CDR3: CASTTWTGRSGNTIYF
DNA: TGTGCCAGCACCACTTGGACAGGACGCTCTGGAAACACCATATATTTT

J: TRBJ1-5
D: .
V: TRBV5-8
size: .
CDR3: CASSLFGGSSNQPQHF
DNA: TGTGCCAGCAGCTTGTTCGGGGGTTCTAGCAATCAGCCCCAGCATTTT

J: TRBJ2-7
D: TRBD1
V: TRBV10-3
size: .
CDR3: CAISEVGQGVGEQYF
DNA: TGTGCCATCAGTGAGGTTGGTCAGGGGGTAGGCGAGCAGTACTTC